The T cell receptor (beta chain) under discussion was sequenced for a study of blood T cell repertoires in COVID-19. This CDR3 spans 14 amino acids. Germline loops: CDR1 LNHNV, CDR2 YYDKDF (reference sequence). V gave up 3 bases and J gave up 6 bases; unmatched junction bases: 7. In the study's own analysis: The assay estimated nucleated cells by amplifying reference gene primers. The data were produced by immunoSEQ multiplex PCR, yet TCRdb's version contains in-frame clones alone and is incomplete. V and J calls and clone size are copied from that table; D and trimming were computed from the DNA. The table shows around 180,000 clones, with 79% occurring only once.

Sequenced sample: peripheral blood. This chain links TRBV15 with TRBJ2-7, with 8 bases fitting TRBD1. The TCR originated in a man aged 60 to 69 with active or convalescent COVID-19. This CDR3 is CATSRKTTGVEQYF. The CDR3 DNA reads TGTGCCACCAGCAGGAAAACGACAGGGGTCGAGCAGTACTTC.